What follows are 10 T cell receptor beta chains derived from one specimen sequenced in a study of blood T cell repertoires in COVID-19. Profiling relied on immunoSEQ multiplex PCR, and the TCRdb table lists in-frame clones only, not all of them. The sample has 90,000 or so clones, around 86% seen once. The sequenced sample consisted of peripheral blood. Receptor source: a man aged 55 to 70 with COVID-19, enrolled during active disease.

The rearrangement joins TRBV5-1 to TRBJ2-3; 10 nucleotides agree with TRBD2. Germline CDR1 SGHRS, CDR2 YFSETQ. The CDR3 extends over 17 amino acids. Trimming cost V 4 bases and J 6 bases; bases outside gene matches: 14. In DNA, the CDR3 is TGCGCCAGCAGCCCCGGAGGGCTAGCGGGAGAAGGGGATACGCAGTATTTT. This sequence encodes CASSPGGLAGEGDTQYF.

CDR3 loop: CASSSTGNTEAFF. CDR3 coding DNA: TGTGCCAGTAGTTCGACAGGGAACACTGAAGCTTTCTTT. The chain joins TRBV19 to TRBJ1-1; the D gene is possibly TRBD1 (6 bases). The CDR3 has 13 residues. Germline CDR1 is LNHDA and CDR2 is SQIVND (reference sequence). The V end was cut by 5 bases, the J end by 1 base, with 8 bases between.

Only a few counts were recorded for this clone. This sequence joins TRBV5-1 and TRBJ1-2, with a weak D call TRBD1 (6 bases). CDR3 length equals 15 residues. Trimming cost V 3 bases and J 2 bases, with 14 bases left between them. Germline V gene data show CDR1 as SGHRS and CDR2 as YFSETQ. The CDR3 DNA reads TGCGCCAGCAGCTCCGACAGGAACTCAAACTATGGCTACACCTTC. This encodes CASSSDRNSNYGYTF.

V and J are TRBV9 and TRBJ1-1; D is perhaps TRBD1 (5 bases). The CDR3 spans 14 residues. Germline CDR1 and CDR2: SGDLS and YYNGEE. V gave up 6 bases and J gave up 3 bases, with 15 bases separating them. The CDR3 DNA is TGTGCCAGCAAATCTTCAGGGAGGGACACTGAAGCTTTCTTT. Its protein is CASKSSGRDTEAFF.

Written as DNA, the CDR3 is TGTGCCAGCGGATCTCAGACAGGTACCCCTCGGGAGCAGTACTTC. As protein: CASGSQTGTPREQYF. The chain recombines TRBV7-2 with TRBJ2-7, with a tentative D call TRBD1 (6 bases). This CDR3 is built from 15 residues. Trimming took 8 bases from V and 7 from J, leaving 24 bases between them. Germline assignment: CDR1 SGHTA and CDR2 FQGNSA. Supplemented by reference TRBV7-2 and TRBJ2-7, the full variable domain reads GAGVSQSPSNKVTEKGKDVELRCDPISGHTALYWYRQSLGQGLEFLIYFQGNSAPDKSGLPSDRFSAERTGGSVSTLTIQRTQQEDSAVYLCASGSQTGTPREQYFGPGTRLTVT.

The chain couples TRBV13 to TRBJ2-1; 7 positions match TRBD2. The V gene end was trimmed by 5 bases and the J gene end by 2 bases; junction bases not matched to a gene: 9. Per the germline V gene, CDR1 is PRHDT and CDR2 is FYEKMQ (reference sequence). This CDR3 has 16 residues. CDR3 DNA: TGTGCCAGCAGCAACCGGGACTACCTTACCTACAATGAGCAGTTCTTC. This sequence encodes CASSNRDYLTYNEQFF.

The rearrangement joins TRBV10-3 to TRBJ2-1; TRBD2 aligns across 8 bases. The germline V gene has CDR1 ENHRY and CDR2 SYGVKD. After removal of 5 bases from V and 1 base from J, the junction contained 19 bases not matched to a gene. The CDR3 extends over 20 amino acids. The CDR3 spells CAISRLGAGAYRGSYNEQFF. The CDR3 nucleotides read TGTGCCATCAGTCGGCTCGGAGCGGGAGCCTACCGGGGGTCCTACAATGAGCAGTTCTTC.

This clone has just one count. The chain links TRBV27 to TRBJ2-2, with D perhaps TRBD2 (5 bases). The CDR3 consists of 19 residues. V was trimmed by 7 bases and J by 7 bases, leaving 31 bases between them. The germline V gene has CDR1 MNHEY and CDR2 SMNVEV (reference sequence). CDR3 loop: CASTPLSPGAGHDIGELFF. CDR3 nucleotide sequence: TGTGCCAGCACCCCTTTATCCCCGGGCGCGGGCCACGACATCGGGGAGCTGTTTTTT.

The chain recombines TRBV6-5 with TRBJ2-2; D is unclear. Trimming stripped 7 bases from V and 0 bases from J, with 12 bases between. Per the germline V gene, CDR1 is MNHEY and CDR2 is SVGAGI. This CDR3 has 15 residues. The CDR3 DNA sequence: TGTGCCAGCATCCCAAGCAACGCGAACACCGGGGAGCTGTTTTTT. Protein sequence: CASIPSNANTGELFF.

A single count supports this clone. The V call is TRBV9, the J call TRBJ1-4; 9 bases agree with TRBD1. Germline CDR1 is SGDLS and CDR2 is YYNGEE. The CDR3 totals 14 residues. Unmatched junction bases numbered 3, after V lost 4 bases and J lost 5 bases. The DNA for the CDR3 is TGTGCCAGCAGCCCCGGGACAGGGAATGAAAAACTGTTTTTT. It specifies CASSPGTGNEKLFF.